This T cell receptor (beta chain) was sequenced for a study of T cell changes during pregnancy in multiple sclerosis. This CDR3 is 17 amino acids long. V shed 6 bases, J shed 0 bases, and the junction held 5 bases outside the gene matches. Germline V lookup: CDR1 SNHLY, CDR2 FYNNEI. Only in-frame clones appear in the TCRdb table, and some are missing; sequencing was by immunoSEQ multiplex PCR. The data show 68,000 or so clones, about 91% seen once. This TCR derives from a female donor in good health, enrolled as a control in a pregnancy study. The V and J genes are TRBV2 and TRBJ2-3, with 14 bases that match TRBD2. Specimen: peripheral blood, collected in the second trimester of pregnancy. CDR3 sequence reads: CASRGLAGVPSTDTQYF. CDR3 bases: TGTGCCAGCAGGGGACTAGCGGGAGTACCTAGCACAGATACGCAGTATTTT.